What follows describes a single TCR beta chain. Its antigen is unidentified. The length of the CDR3 is 11 residues. Germline CDR1 reads SGHNT; CDR2 reads YENEEA. V lost 5 bases and J 6 bases, leaving 6 bases between the germline ends. 5'RACE template switching produced TCR cDNA carrying a universal primer site and UMIs. From the 5' RACE reads, TCRdb called clonotypes with MiXCR, one entry per CDR3 protein. The sample yields about 550,000 distinct CDR3 sequences, under 25% seen once. The data were taken from a study of T cells after yellow fever vaccination. General study findings and limits: Repertoires obtained by FACS sorting could include abundant clonotypes that entered as contaminants from the bulk population. Researchers noted that a small share of clonotypes showed up in both CD4 and CD8 compartments. In post-booster samples, most primary-vaccination clones reappeared (roughly 96% CD4, roughly 89% CD8).

This receptor was obtained from a man aged 30 to 45 who received the YFV17D yellow fever vaccine. The material sequenced was PBMCs, taken 15 days after the yellow fever booster vaccination. The chain carries TRBV11-3 and TRBJ2-3; TRBD1 or TRBD2 may be the D gene (5 bases each). CDR3 sequence: CASSRDDTQYF. The CDR3 DNA reads TGTGCCAGCAGCCGGGACGATACGCAGTATTTT.